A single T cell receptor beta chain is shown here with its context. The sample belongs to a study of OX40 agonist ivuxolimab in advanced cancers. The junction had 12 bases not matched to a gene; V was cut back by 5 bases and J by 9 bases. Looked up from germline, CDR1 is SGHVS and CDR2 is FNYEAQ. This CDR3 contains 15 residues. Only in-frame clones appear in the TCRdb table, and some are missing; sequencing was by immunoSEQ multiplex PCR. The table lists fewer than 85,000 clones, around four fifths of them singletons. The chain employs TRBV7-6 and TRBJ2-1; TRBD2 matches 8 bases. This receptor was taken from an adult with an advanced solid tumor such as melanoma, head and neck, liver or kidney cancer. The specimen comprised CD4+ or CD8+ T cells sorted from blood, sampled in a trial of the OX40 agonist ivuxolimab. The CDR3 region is CASSPRYQRETEQFF. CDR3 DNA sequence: TGTGCCAGCAGCCCACGATATCAGCGGGAGACTGAGCAGTTCTTC.